One sample yielded the 9 T cell receptor beta chains listed below, sequenced in a study of beta chain features in type 1 diabetes. These receptors are not linked to any known antigen. Findings and caveats of the study: Patients with Type 1 diabetes showed moderately but significantly shorter TCRB CDR3s in all four CD4+ subsets.

As every portion of the isolated RNA was reverse transcribed, the sequencing read expressed TCRB transcripts. Method: immunoSEQ multiplex PCR; TCRdb's copy keeps in-frame clones and lacks some. This table holds roughly 15,000 clones, roughly 72% found once. The sample consisted of stem cell memory CD4+ T cells from blood. The receptors stem from a young man with type 1 diabetes.

The gene calls are TRBV9 and TRBJ2-7, with a possible D match to TRBD1 (6 bases). The V gene lost 2 bases and the J gene lost 0 bases, with 12 bases spanning the gap. The CDR3 is 15 amino acids. Germline V gene sequence: CDR1 SGDLS, CDR2 YYNGEE. CDR3 DNA sequence: TGTGCCAGCAGCGTGGGGACAACCAGCTCCTACGAGCAGTACTTC. It codes for CASSVGTTSSYEQYF.

The chain combines TRBV9 with TRBJ2-1; 8 bases are a match to TRBD2. CDR1 is SGDLS and CDR2 is YYNGEE in the germline V gene. The trim removed 0 bases at V and 9 bases at J, leaving 2 bases unmatched. CDR3 length: 13 residues. CDR3 amino acids: CASSVAAGGEQFF. For the CDR3, the DNA is TGTGCCAGCAGCGTAGCGGCGGGAGGTGAGCAGTTCTTC. Using reference TRBV9 and TRBJ2-1 for the parts outside the CDR3, the full variable domain is DSGVTQTPKHLITATGQRVTLRCSPRSGDLSVYWYQQSLDQGLQFLIQYYNGEERAKGNILERFSAQQFPDLHSELNLSSLELGDSALYFCASSVAAGGEQFFGPGTRLTVL.

The genes are TRBV28 and TRBJ1-2, with D possibly TRBD1 on 5 matching bases. Germline values: CDR1 MDHEN, CDR2 SYDVKM. The length of the CDR3 is 14 residues. Trimming left V 6 bases short and J 2 bases short, with 13 bases between. The chain's CDR3 is CASSAGGANYGYTF. For the CDR3, the DNA is TGTGCCAGCAGCGCAGGAGGGGCCAACTATGGCTACACCTTC.

This clone was observed a handful of times. The chain recombines TRBV6-6 with TRBJ2-5, with 8 bases lining up with TRBD2. V shed 6 bases and J 1 base; nucleotides not matched to a gene: 4. The CDR3 loop spans 14 amino acids. Germline V lookup: CDR1 MNHNY, CDR2 SVGAGI (reference sequence). The CDR3: CASSPRGGQETQYF. The CDR3 DNA follows: TGTGCCAGCAGCCCACGGGGGGGCCAAGAGACCCAGTACTTC.

J is TRBJ1-1 and V is TRBV7-3, with D unclear. Trimming shortened V by 1 base and J by 4 bases, and 16 bases separated the two germline ends. The germline gives CDR1 SGHTA, CDR2 FQGTGA. This CDR3 region has 16 residues. CDR3 DNA: TGTGCCAGCAGCTTAATGGGCCCGAAGGCTTCCACTGAAGCTTTCTTT. This codes for CASSLMGPKASTEAFF.

This chain links TRBV29-1 with TRBJ1-4; D perhaps matches TRBD1 (5 bases). The CDR3 has 12 amino acids. V lost 6 bases and J 6 bases, leaving 11 bases between the germline ends. Looked up from germline, CDR1 is SQVTM and CDR2 is ANQGSEA. DNA for the CDR3: TGCAGCGTGGGAGGGGAATATGAAAAACTGTTTTTT. Translating it yields CSVGGEYEKLFF.

This clone is a singleton in its sample. The V call is TRBV28, the J call TRBJ1-1; D unclear. V gave up 4 bases and J gave up 0 bases, with 9 bases separating them. Germline values: CDR1 MDHEN, CDR2 SYDVKM. The CDR3 covers 14 residues. CDR3: CASSSRAVNTEAFF. CDR3 bases: TGTGCCAGCAGTTCGCGGGCGGTGAACACTGAAGCTTTCTTT.

V gene TRBV5-4 combines with J gene TRBJ1-4, with 8 bases aligning to TRBD1. V lost 0 bases to trimming and J lost 8 bases; unmatched junction nucleotides: 9. The CDR3 is 16 amino acids. CDR1 SGHNT and CDR2 YYREEE come from the germline V gene (reference sequence). CDR3 amino acids: CASSLADRGTREKLFF. CDR3 sequence (DNA): TGTGCCAGCAGCTTGGCCGACAGGGGTACGAGAGAAAAACTGTTTTTT.

The chain carries TRBV28 and TRBJ2-1; 7 bases line up with TRBD2. The ends lost 2 bases at V and 0 bases at J; junction bases unmatched: 7. Germline-derived CDR1 and CDR2 are MDHEN and SYDVKM. The length of the CDR3 is 17 residues. The CDR3 spells CASSLLTGGDSYNEQFF. DNA for the CDR3: TGTGCCAGCAGTTTACTAACTGGGGGGGACTCCTACAATGAGCAGTTCTTC.